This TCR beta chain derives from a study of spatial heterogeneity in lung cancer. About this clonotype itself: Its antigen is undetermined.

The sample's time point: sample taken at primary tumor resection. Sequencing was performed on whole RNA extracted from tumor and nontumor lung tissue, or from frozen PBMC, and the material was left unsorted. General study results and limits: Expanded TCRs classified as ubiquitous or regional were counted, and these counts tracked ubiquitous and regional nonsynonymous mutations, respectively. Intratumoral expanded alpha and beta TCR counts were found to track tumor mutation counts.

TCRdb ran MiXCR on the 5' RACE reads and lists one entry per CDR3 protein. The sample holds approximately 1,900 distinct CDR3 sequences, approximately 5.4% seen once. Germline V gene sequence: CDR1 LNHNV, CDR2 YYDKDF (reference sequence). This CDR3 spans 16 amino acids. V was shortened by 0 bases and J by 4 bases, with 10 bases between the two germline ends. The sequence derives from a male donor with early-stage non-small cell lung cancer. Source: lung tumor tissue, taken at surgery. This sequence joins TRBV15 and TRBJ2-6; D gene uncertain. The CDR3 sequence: CATSRESGSGANVLTF. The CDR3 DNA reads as TGTGCCACCAGCAGAGAGAGTGGGTCCGGGGCCAACGTCCTGACTTTC. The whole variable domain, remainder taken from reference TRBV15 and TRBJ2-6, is DAMVIQNPRYQVTQFGKPVTLSCSQTLNHNVMYWYQQKSSQAPKLLFHYYDKDFNNEADTPDNFQSRRPNTSFCFLDIRSPGLGDTAMYLCATSRESGSGANVLTFGAGSRLTVL.